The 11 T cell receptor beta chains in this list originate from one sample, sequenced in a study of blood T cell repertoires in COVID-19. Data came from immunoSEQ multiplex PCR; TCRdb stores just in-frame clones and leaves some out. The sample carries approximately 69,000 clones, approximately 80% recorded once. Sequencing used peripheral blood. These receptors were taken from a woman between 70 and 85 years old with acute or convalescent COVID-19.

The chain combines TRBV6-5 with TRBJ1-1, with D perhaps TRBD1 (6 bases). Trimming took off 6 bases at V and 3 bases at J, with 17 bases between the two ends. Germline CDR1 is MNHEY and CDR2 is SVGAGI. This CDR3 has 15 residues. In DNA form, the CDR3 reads TGTGCCAGCAGCCGGCCACAGGGTTTTTACACTGAAGCTTTCTTT. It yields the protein CASSRPQGFYTEAFF.

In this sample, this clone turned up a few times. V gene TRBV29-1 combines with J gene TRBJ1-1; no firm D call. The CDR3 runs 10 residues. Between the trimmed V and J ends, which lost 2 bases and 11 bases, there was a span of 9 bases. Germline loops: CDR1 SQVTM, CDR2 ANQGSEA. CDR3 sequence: CSVERGAAFF. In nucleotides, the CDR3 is TGCAGCGTTGAACGGGGAGCGGCTTTCTTT.

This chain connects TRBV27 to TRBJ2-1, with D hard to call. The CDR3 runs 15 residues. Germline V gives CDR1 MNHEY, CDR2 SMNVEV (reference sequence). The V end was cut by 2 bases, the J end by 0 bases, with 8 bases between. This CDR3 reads CASSLRGSSYNEQFF. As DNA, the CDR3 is TGTGCCAGCAGTTTAAGAGGCAGCTCCTACAATGAGCAGTTCTTC.

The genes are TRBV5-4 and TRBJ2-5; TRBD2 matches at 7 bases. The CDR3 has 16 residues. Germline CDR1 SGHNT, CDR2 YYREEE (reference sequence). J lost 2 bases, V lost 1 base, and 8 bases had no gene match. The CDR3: CASSLMSSGIQETQYF. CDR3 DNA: TGTGCCAGCAGCTTGATGTCTAGCGGAATACAAGAGACCCAGTACTTC. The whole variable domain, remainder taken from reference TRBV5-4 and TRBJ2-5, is ETGVTQSPTHLIKTRGQQVTLRCSSQSGHNTVSWYQQALGQGPQFIFQYYREEENGRGNFPPRFSGLQFPNYSSELNVNALELDDSALYLCASSLMSSGIQETQYFGPGTRLLVL.

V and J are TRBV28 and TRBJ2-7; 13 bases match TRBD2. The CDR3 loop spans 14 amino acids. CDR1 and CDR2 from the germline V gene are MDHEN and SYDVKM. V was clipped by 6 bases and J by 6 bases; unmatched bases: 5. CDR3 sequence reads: CASRSLAGGREQYF. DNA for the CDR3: TGTGCCAGCAGATCACTAGCGGGAGGGCGCGAGCAGTACTTC.

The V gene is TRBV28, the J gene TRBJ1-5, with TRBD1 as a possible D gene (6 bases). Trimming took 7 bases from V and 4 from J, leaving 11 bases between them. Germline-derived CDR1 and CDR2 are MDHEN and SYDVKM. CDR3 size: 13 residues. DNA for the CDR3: TGTGCCAGCATCAGGGGCGGGAATCAGCCCCAGCATTTT. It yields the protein CASIRGGNQPQHF.

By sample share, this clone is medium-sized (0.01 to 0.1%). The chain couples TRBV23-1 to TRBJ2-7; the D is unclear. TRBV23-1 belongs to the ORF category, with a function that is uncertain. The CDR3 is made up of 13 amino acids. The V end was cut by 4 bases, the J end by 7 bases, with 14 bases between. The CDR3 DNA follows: TGCGCCAGCAGTCGAGCAGGTCGTATTGAGCAGTACTTC. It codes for CASSRAGRIEQYF.

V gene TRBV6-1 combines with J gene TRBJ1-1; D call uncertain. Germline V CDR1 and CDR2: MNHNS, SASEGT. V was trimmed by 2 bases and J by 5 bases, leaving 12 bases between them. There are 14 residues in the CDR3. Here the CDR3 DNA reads TGTGCCAGCAGTGAATCGGGGAGAGGGACTGAAGCTTTCTTT. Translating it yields CASSESGRGTEAFF.

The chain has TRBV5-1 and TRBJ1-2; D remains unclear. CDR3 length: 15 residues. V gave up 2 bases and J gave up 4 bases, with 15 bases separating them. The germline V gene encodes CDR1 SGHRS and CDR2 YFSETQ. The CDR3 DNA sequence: TGCGCCAGCAGCTTAGGGAGACCGTTTTCCTATGGCTACACCTTC. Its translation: CASSLGRPFSYGYTF.

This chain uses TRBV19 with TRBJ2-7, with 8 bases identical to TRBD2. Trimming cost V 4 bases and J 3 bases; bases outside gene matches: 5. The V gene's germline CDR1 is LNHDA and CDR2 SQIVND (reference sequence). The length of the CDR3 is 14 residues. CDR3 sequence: CASSNAGTSYEQYF. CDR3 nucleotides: TGTGCCAGTAGTAACGCCGGGACTAGCTACGAGCAGTACTTC.

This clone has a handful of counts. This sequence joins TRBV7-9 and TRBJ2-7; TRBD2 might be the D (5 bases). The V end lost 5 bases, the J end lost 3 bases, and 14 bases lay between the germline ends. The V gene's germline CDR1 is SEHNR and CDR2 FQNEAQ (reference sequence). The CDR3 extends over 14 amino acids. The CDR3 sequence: CASSGGLPLYEQYF. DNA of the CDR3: TGTGCCAGCAGCGGCGGACTGCCTCTCTACGAGCAGTACTTC.